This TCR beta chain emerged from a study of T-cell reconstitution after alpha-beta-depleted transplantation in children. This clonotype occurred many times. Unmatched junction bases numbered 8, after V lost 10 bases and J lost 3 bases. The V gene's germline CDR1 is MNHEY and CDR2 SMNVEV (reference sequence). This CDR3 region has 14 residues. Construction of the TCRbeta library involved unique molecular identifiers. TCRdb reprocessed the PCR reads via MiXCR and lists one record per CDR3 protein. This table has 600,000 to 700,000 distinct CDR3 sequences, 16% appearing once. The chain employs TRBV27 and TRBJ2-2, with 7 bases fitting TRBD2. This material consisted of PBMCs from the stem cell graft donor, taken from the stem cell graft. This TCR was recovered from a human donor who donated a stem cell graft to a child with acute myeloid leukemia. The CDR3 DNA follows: TGTGCCACCCCGGCAAGCGGGGACACCGGGGAGCTGTTTTTT. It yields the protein CATPASGDTGELFF.